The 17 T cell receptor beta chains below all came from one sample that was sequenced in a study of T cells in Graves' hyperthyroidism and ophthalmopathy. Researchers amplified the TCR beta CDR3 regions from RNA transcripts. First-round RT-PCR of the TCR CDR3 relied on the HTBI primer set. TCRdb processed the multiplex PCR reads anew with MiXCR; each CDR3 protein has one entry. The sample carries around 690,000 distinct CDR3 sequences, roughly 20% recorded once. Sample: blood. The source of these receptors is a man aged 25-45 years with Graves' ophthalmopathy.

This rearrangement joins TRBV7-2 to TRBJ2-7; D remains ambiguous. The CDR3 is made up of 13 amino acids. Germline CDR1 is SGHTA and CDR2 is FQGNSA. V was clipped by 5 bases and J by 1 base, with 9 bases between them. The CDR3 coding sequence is TGTGCCAGCAGCGCCTCGCGGTCCTACGAGCAGTACTTC. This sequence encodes CASSASRSYEQYF. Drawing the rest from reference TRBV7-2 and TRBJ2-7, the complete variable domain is GAGVSQSPSNKVTEKGKDVELRCDPISGHTALYWYRQSLGQGLEFLIYFQGNSAPDKSGLPSDRFSAERTGGSVSTLTIQRTQQEDSAVYLCASSASRSYEQYFGPGTRLTVT.

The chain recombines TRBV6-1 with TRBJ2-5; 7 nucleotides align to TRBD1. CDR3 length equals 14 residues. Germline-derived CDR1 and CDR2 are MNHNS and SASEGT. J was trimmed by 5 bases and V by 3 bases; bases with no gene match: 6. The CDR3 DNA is TGTGCCAGCAGTGATGGGACAGTCGCGGAGACCCAGTACTTC. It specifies CASSDGTVAETQYF.

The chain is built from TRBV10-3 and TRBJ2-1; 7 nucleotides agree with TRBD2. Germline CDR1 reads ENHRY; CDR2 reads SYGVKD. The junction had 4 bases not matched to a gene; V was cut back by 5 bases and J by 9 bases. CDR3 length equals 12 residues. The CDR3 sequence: CAISSTSTEQFF. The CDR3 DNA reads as TGTGCCATCAGTTCGACTAGCACTGAGCAGTTCTTC.

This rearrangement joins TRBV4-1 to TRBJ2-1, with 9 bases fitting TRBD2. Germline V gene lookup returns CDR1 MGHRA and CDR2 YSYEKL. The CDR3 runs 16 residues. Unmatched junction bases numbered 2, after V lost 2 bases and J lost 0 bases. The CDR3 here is CASSQQAGGSYNEQFF. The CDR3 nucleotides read TGCGCCAGCAGCCAACAAGCGGGAGGCTCCTACAATGAGCAGTTCTTC.

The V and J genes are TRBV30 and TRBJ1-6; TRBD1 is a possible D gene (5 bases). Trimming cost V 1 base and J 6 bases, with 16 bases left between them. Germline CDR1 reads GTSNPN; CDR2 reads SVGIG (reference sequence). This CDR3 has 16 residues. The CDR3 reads CAWSGPSRASNSPLHF. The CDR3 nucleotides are TGTGCCTGGAGTGGCCCCTCCAGGGCTAGTAATTCACCCCTCCACTTT.

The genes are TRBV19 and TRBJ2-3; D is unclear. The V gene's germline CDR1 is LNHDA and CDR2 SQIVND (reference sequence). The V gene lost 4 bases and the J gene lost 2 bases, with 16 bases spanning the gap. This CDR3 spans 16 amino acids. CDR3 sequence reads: CASSTGQTLATDTQYF. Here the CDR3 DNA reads TGTGCCAGTAGTACTGGCCAGACCCTCGCCACAGATACGCAGTATTTT.

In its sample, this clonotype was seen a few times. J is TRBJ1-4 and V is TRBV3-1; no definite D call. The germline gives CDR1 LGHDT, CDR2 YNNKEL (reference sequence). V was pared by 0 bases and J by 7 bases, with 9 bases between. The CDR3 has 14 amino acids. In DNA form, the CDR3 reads TGTGCCAGCAGCCAAGACTCGGAGGGTGAAAAACTGTTTTTT. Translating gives CASSQDSEGEKLFF.

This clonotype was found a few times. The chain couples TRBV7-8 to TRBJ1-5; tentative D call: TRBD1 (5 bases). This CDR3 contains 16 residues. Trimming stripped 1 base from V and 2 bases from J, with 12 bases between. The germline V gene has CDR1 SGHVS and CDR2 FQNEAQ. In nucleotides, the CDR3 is TGTGCCAGCAGCTTAGGTCTACTGGGGGGCAATCAGCCCCAGCATTTT. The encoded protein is CASSLGLLGGNQPQHF.

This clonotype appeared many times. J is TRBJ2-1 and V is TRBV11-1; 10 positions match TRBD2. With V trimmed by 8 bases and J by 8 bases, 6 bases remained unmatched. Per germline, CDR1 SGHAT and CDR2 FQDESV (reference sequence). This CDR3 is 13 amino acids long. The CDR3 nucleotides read TGTGCCAGCGGCCTAGCGGGAGCCGATGAGCAGTTCTTC. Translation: CASGLAGADEQFF.

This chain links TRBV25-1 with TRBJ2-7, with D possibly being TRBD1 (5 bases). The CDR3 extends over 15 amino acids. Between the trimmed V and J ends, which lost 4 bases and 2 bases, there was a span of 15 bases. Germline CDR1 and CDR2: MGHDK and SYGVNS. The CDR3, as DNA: TGTGCCAGCAGTGGATCAAGGGGAATTACCTACGAGCAGTACTTC. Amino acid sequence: CASSGSRGITYEQYF.

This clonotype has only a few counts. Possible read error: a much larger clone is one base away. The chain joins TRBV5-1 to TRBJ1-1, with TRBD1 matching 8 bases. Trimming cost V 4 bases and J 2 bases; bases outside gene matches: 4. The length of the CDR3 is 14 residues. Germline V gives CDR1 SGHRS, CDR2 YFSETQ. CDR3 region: CASSQGAINTEAFF. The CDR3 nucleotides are TGCGCCAGCAGCCAGGGGGCAATAAACACTGAAGCTTTCTTT.

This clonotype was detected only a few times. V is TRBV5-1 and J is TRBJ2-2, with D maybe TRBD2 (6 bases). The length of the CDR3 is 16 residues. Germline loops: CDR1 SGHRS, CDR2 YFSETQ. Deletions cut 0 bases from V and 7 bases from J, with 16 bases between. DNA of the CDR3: TGCGCCAGCAGCTTGGGTGGACTAATGCCCATCGGGGAGCTGTTTTTT. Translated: CASSLGGLMPIGELFF.

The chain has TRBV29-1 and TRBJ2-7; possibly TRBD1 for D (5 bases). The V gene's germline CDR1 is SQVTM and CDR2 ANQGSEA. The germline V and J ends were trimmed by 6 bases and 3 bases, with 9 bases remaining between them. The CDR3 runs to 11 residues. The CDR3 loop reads CSVRGYYEQYF. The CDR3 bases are TGCAGCGTAAGGGGATACTACGAGCAGTACTTC.

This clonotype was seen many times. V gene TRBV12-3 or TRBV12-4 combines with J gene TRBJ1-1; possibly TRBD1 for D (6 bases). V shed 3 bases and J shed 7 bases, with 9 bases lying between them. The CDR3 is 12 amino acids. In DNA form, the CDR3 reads TGTGCCAGCAGTTTCCCGACAGGTGAAGCTTTCTTT. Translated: CASSFPTGEAFF.

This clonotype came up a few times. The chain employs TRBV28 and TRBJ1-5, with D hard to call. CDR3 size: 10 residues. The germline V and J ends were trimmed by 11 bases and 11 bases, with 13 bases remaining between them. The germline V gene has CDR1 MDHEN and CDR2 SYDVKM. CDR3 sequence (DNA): TGTGCCCCCGTCTTGGTAGCCCAGCATTTT. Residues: CAPVLVAQHF.

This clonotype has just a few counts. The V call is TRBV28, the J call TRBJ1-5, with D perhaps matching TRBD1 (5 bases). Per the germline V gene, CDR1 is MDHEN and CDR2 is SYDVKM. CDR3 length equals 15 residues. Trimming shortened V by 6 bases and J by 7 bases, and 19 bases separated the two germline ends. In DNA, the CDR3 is TGTGCCAGCAGGAATCAGGGAATCGAGGTCCAGCCCCAGCATTTT. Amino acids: CASRNQGIEVQPQHF.

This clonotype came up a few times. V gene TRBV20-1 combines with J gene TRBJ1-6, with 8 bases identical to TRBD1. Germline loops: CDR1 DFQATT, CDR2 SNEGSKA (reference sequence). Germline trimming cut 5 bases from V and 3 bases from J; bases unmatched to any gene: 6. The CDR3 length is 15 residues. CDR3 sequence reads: CSAAPGGDYNSPLHF. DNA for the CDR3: TGCAGTGCTGCGCCAGGGGGCGACTATAATTCACCCCTCCACTTT.